This T cell receptor (beta chain) was sequenced during a study of T cell repertoires in cytomegalovirus infection. Study context: Use of recently identified HLA-C-restricted and well-studied HLA-B-restricted CMV epitopes was part of the study. An indication of both CMV infection and matching HLA type came from public TCR beta signatures. Whole-study results and caveats: Cumulative public TCR beta family frequency identified CMV carriers with the relevant HLA.

CDR1 and CDR2 (germline): SEHNR, FQNEAQ (reference sequence). This CDR3 spans 15 amino acids. The V gene lost 2 bases and the J gene lost 5 bases, with 15 bases spanning the gap. This clonotype was seen a few times. Its antigen is not identified. TCRdb itself ran the reads through MiXCR, one entry per CDR3 protein. The table has approximately 910,000 distinct CDR3 sequences, 25% to 40% seen once. Here the sequenced sample was cultured CD8+ T cells from PBMCs, taken from culture after CMV antigen stimulation. This clonotype originated in a human donor in good health (CMV status not recorded). Some clones in this sample may be carry-over from other donors' samples. The V gene is TRBV7-9, the J gene TRBJ2-5; D is unresolved. In DNA, the CDR3 is TGTGCCAGCAGCTTAATCGGGTTTCTAAACGAGACCCAGTACTTC. The encoded protein is CASSLIGFLNETQYF.